This T cell receptor beta chain was found in a study of blood T cell repertoires in COVID-19. In the study overall: The United States, Italy and Spain were the sources of the acute and convalescent COVID-19 samples. The cDNA or gDNA used as material had been derived from T cells, B-cell-depleted T cells, or PBMCs.

Sequencing used immunoSEQ multiplex PCR; TCRdb keeps in-frame clones, though not all of them. The sample includes fewer than 350,000 clones, just over 90% seen only once; the top ten take roughly 2%. Participants were aged about 18 to 100 years from around 24 US areas. The J segment lost 9 bases and the V segment lost 4 bases, leaving 11 bases of the junction unmatched. Germline loops: CDR1 LGHNA, CDR2 YSLEER. The CDR3 totals 15 residues. The rearrangement uses TRBV4-3 and TRBJ2-1; 8 bases are shared with TRBD2. This receptor was taken from a woman aged 40 to 50 with acute COVID-19. Sequenced input: PBMCs or T cells enriched from blood (not recorded which). The CDR3: CASSPQPGGGGEQFF. The CDR3 DNA is TGCGCCAGCAGCCCCCAGCCGGGGGGGGGCGGTGAGCAGTTCTTC.